This T cell receptor (beta chain) was captured by sequencing in a study of cytomegalovirus exposure and HLA in healthy donors. At sampling all donors were nominally healthy, likely with unrecorded immune exposures. Primers included in the PCR were 60 Vbeta and 13 Jbeta primers. Generated by immunoSEQ multiplex PCR, the TCRdb table keeps only in-frame clones and is missing some. Of more than 150,000 clones listed, around 80% are singletons. The ends were cut back, 5 bases at V and 0 bases at J, with 16 bases in the middle. In germline, CDR1 is MDHEN, CDR2 SYDVKM. CDR3 length: 17 residues. Material: PBMCs. V is TRBV28 and J is TRBJ1-4, with D perhaps matching TRBD1 (6 bases). The origin of this receptor is a woman aged 35 to 49 in good health and CMV-seropositive. The DNA of the CDR3 is TGTGCCAGCAGTAGCACAGACAGGCGCACAACTAATGAAAAACTGTTTTTT. It specifies CASSSTDRRTTNEKLFF.